Sequencing of this T cell receptor beta chain was carried out in a study of B cell selection in AIRE deficiency. TCRdb's copy holds only in-frame clones and misses some; the assay was immunoSEQ multiplex PCR. This table has around 23,000 clones, about 95% appearing once. V was cut by 0 bases and J by 7 bases, with 7 bases left in between. The CDR3 spans 14 residues. Germline assignment: CDR1 WSHSY and CDR2 SAAADI. Sorting defined conventional CD4 T cells as CD4+CD127+. Comments on this clone: Different DNA sequences within this sample yield the same CDR3.

The chain has TRBV10-2 and TRBJ1-6; weak D call: TRBD1 (6 bases). The sequence came from a human donor in good health. The sequenced sample was CD4+CD127+ conventional T cells sorted from PBMCs. The CDR3 here is CASSESGGNSPLHF. The CDR3 bases are TGCGCCAGCAGTGAGTCAGGGGGAAATTCACCCCTCCACTTT.